The clone carrying this TCR beta chain was seen repeatedly, ten times or more. Its antigen is unknown. Between the trimmed V and J ends, which lost 3 bases and 10 bases, there was a span of 16 bases. In germline, CDR1 is SEHNR, CDR2 FQNEAQ (reference sequence). The CDR3 length is 14 residues. This specimen belongs to a study of human T cells and chemical hapten exposure. Whole-study findings and limits: The formation of large CDR3 similarity clusters by expanded TCRs significantly exceeded that of controls. The number of TCRs over 1 in 1000 frequency stayed unchanged after DPC.

Time point defined: patch test 2, 6 weeks after DPC sensitization. Described treatment: therapeutic diphenylcyclopropenone sensitization with weekly scalp DPC. Investigators collected blood before applying each patch test. Extraction yielded total RNA from whole blood (unfractionated). TCRdb re-called the RACE reads with MiXCR, one entry per CDR3 protein. The table records under 450,000 distinct CDR3 sequences, about 6% of them present only once. The sequence came from a woman aged 18-29 years with alopecia areata. Some clones in this sample may be carry-over from other donors' samples. The V call is TRBV7-9, the J call TRBJ2-1; the D call may be TRBD1 or TRBD2 (5 bases each). This specimen consisted of whole blood, obtained in connection with sensitization to the hapten diphenylcyclopropenone (DPC). CDR3 protein: CASSFRDHGREQFF. CDR3 nucleotides: TGTGCCAGCAGCTTTCGGGACCACGGAAGGGAGCAGTTCTTC.